The sequence of this T cell receptor (beta chain) was determined in a study of CD8+CD57+ T cells in acquired aplastic anemia. Genomic DNA served as template for TCR beta VDJ and CDR3 profiling. TCRdb re-called the reads with MiXCR, one entry per CDR3 protein. The sample shows hundreds of thousands of distinct CDR3 sequences, approximately 80% of them seen only once. Flow cytometry had shown expanded CD8+CD57+ cells in the patients chosen for sequencing. Each patient carried a diagnosis of severe acquired aplastic anemia. Study outcomes and limitations: Some 29 shared CD8+ CDR3s appeared highly expressed within patients' immunodominant clones.

After removal of 4 bases from V and 5 bases from J, the junction contained 3 bases not matched to a gene. Germline CDR1 SGHRS, CDR2 YFSETQ. The CDR3 loop spans 15 amino acids. On this clonotype itself: What it binds is unknown.

Input material: sorted CD4+, CD8+, or CD8+CD57+ T cells (not recorded which) from PBMCs. This TCR was recovered from a human donor with aplastic anemia. The genes are TRBV5-1 and TRBJ1-6; 10 bases map to TRBD1. Written as DNA, the CDR3 is TGCGCCAGCAGCGTAGGGACAGGGGATAATTCACCCCTCCACTTT. Translation: CASSVGTGDNSPLHF.